The 3 T cell receptor gamma chains listed next were all sequenced from one sample in a study of Vδ1+ human thymocytes. Study observations and caveats: Thymic TRG and TRD repertoires appeared highly polyclonal, with Gaussian CDR3 length distributions.

The antigens of these receptors remain unknown. RNA was extracted from the cells and then reverse transcribed. Pooled V-gene forward primers with one constant-region reverse primer generated the CDR3 amplicons by multiplex PCR. TCRdb repeated clone calling on the multiplex PCR reads with CATT. The profile covers 20,000 to 25,000 gamma-chain clones, with around 13% appearing a single time and 1.9% taken by the ten largest. What was sequenced was Vdelta1+ gamma-delta thymocytes from the thymus. Stated subset: FACS-sorted CD3+ TCRalphabeta- TCRVdelta1+ TCRVdelta2- thymocytes. The receptors come from a child under two years old who had congenital heart surgery.

J is TRGJ1 or TRGJ2 and V is TRGV2. The CDR3 consists of 15 residues. Germline V CDR1 and CDR2: EGSNGY, YDSYNSKV. Germline trimming cut 6 bases from V and 1 base from J; bases unmatched to any gene: 12. The CDR3 sequence is CATWNGPVNYYKKLF. In nucleotides, the CDR3 is TGTGCCACCTGGAATGGGCCGGTCAATTATTATAAGAAACTCTTT.

The rearrangement links TRGV4 to TRGJP2. CDR1 and CDR2 (germline): EGSTGY, YDSYTSSV. Losses at the gene ends were 6 bases for V and 5 bases for J; bases not matched to a gene: 6. The CDR3 runs 13 residues. The CDR3 sequence: CATWNLSDWIKTF. The CDR3 DNA reads TGTGCCACCTGGAATTTGAGTGATTGGATCAAGACGTTT.

Comment on this clone: The same CDR3 also results from other DNA sequences found in this sample. The chain recombines TRGV3 with TRGJ1 or TRGJ2. The ends lost 1 base at V and 1 base at J; junction bases unmatched: 4. The CDR3 sequence is 14 residues long. Germline assignment: CDR1 VTNTFY and CDR2 YDVSTARD (reference sequence). The DNA for the CDR3 is TGTGCCACCTGGGACAGACTCAATTATTATAAGAAACTCTTT. Protein product: CATWDRLNYYKKLF.